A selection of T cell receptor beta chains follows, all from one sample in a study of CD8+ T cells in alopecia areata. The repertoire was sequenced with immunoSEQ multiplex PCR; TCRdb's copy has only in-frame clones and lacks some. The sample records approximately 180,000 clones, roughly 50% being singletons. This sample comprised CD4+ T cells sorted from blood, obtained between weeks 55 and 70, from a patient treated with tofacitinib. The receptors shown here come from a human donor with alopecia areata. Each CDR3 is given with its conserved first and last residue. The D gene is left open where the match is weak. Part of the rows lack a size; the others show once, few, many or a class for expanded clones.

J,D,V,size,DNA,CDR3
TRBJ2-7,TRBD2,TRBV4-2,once,TGTGCCAGCAGCCCAACGGTCCCTAGCGGAACCTACGAGCAGTACTTC,CASSPTVPSGTYEQYF
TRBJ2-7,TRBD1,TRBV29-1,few,TGCAGCGTGGAGACCGGGACAGGGGGCGACGAGCAGTACTTC,CSVETGTGGDEQYF
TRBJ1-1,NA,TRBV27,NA,TGTGCCAGCAGTTTCTACAGGAACACTGAAGCTTTCTTT,CASSFYRNTEAFF
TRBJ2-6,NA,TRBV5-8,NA,TGTGCCAGCAGCCCCCTGGGGGGCTGGGGGGCCAACGTCCTGACTTTC,CASSPLGGWGANVLTF
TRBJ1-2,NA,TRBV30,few,TGTGCCTGGAGTGTAGACCAGGACTATGGCTACACCTTC,CAWSVDQDYGYTF
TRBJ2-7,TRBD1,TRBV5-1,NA,TGCGCCAGCAGCCACGATGGGACAGGGGTATACGAGCAGTACTTC,CASSHDGTGVYEQYF
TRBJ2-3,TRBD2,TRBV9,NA,TGTGCCAGCAGCGTAGGGACTAGCGGGGGTAGCACAGATACGCAGTATTTT,CASSVGTSGGSTDTQYF
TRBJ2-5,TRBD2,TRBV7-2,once,TGTGCCAGCAGCGCCCCGGGACTAATGGAGACCCAGTACTTC,CASSAPGLMETQYF
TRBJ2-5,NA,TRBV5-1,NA,TGCGCCAGCAGCTTGGTACGGGTGACGCCCCAAGAGACCCAGTACTTC,CASSLVRVTPQETQYF
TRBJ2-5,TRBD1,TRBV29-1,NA,TGCAGCGTTGACGGGGGACAGGGGAAGGGAGAGACCCAGTACTTC,CSVDGGQGKGETQYF
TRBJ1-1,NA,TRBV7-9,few,TGTGCCAGCAGCTTTGGGAGTAACACTGAAGCTTTCTTT,CASSFGSNTEAFF
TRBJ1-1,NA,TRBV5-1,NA,TGCGCCAGCAGCTTGGGGGGCCTGGGCGAAGCTTTCTTT,CASSLGGLGEAFF
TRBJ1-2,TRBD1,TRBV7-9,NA,TGTGCCAGCAGCCAACCGGACAGGGAGTGGGGCTACACCTTC,CASSQPDREWGYTF
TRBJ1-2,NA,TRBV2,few,TGTGCCAGCAGTGAAGGGTCAAGTGGCTACACCTTC,CASSEGSSGYTF
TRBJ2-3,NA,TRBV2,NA,TGTGCCAGCAGTGAAGCGGTAACCCAGACAGATACGCAGTATTTT,CASSEAVTQTDTQYF
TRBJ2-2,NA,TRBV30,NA,TGTGCCTGGAGGATTTTCGGGACACTGAACACCGGGGAGCTGTTTTTT,CAWRIFGTLNTGELFF
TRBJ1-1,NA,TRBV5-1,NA,TGCGCCAGCAGCTTGTATCAGGTACTGGGCACTGAAGCTTTCTTT,CASSLYQVLGTEAFF
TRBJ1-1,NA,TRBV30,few,TGTGCCTGGATGGGCAGGGTGAACACTGAAGCTTTCTTT,CAWMGRVNTEAFF
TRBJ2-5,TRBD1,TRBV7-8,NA,TGTGCCAGCAGCTGGACAGGGATTCAAGAGACCCAGTACTTC,CASSWTGIQETQYF
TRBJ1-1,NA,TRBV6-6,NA,TGTGCCAGCAGATGGTCAGGGGACACTGAAGCTTTCTTT,CASRWSGDTEAFF
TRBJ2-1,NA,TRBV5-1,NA,TGCGCCAGCAGCTTGGATGCAGGGGTCAATGAGCGGTTCTTC,CASSLDAGVNERFF
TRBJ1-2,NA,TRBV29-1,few,TGCAGCGTTGAACCCTATGGCTACACCTTC,CSVEPYGYTF
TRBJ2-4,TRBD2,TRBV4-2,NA,TGTGCCAGCAGCCTCGTCCCAGCGGGGTCCAAAAACATTCAGTACTTC,CASSLVPAGSKNIQYF
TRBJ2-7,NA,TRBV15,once,TGTGCCACCAGCAAGGTCAACCGGTATCGGTCGGAGCAGTACTTC,CATSKVNRYRSEQYF
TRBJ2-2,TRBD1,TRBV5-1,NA,TGCGCCAGCAGCGTCGACAGGGCGAACACCGGGGAGCTGTTTTTT,CASSVDRANTGELFF
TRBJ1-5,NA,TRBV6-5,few,TGTGCCAGCAGTTTCAGGGTCCTCGGGCCCCAGCATTTT,CASSFRVLGPQHF